Sequencing of this T cell receptor (beta chain) was carried out in a study of Ad26.COV2.S vaccination and SARS-CoV-2 variants. Study information: The vaccine Ad26.COV2.S was put into the muscle once, or twice with 56 days between.

The CDR3 has 15 amino acids. Trimming cost V 3 bases and J 1 base, with 15 bases left between them. Germline V lookup: CDR1 GTSNPN, CDR2 SVGIG (reference sequence). Treatment described: around 19 received Ad26.COV2.S at low or high dose, single or two shots; 5 received placebo; per-sample allocation not given. Samples came from day 63 after the first vaccine or placebo injection. Assay: immunoSEQ multiplex PCR; the TCRdb copy retains only in-frame clones and omits some. The data contain more than 400,000 clones, roughly 90% of them singletons. The specimen was peripheral blood, collected in a trial of Ad26.COV2.S vaccine versus placebo. This sequence was found in a person between 18 and 65 years old who received the Ad26.COV2.S COVID-19 vaccine or a placebo. V is TRBV30 and J is TRBJ1-1, with D possibly being TRBD1 (5 bases). Here the CDR3 reads CAWRGIGDRNTEAFF. DNA for the CDR3: TGTGCCTGGAGGGGAATTGGGGACCGGAACACTGAAGCTTTCTTT.